This T cell receptor beta chain originates from a study of response to subunit inactivated influenza vaccine. This CDR3 has 11 amino acids. Trimming shortened V by 5 bases and J by 7 bases, and 8 bases separated the two germline ends. CDR1 and CDR2 from the germline V gene are SEHNR and FQNEAQ (reference sequence). TCRdb re-derived calls from the RT-PCR reads in MiXCR, one entry per CDR3 protein. The profile covers some 500,000 distinct CDR3 sequences, with around 25% appearing a single time and 1.5% to 2% taken by the ten largest. The chain combines TRBV7-9 with TRBJ2-5; D remains unclear. The specimen comprised CD4+ T cells sorted from PBMCs, sampled around 5 days after vaccination. The receptor was derived from a man between 50 and 59 years old who received an inactivated influenza vaccine. In DNA form, the CDR3 reads TGTGCCAGCAGCGTGGCAGGGACCCAGTACTTC. It specifies CASSVAGTQYF.